This T cell receptor beta chain was documented in a study of identifying expanded T cells in peripheral blood. Study observations and caveats: Clone count variance between approximately two-week samples rose with total template count.

This clone occurred a few times. The antigen remains undetermined. Data came from immunoSEQ multiplex PCR; TCRdb stores just in-frame clones and leaves some out. The sample holds around 84,000 clones, roughly 89% seen once. The V end lost 1 base, the J end lost 6 bases, and 9 bases lay between the germline ends. Germline V gene sequence: CDR1 SGHTA, CDR2 FQGTGA. The CDR3 runs 13 residues. Healthy donors had no documented immune events, such as infections, while sampled. Material: blood. The sequence came from a person aged 18 to 69 in good health. This chain links TRBV7-3 with TRBJ1-1, with D maybe TRBD1 (5 bases). DNA of the CDR3: TGTGCCAGCAGCTTAAAGTGGGGGGCTGAAGCTTTCTTT. Translated, it gives CASSLKWGAEAFF.